Below, 18 T cell receptor beta chains from the same sample are listed, as sequenced in a study of human T cells and chemical hapten exposure. TCRdb itself ran the RACE reads through MiXCR, one entry per CDR3 protein. This table has fewer than 70,000 distinct CDR3 sequences, about 10% appearing once. Regarding time point: pre-sensitization, week 0. The treatment was: therapeutic diphenylcyclopropenone sensitization with weekly scalp DPC. Here the sequenced sample was whole blood, taken in connection with sensitization to the hapten diphenylcyclopropenone (DPC). These receptors originate from a woman in her forties or fifties with alopecia areata. Some clones in this sample may be carry-over from other donors' samples.

This clonotype was counted ten times or more. The chain links TRBV30 to TRBJ1-5; 9 bases line up with TRBD1. From germline, CDR1 is GTSNPN and CDR2 SVGIG (reference sequence). V lost 7 bases and J lost 5; bases outside the gene matches: 6. The CDR3 has 13 amino acids. The CDR3: CASGTGSYQPQHF. DNA of the CDR3: TGTGCCTCCGGGACAGGGTCTTATCAGCCCCAGCATTTT.

With regard to this clonotype: The junction shows a germline mismatch at one end, possibly a read error. V is TRBV11-2 and J is TRBJ2-7; 8 bases are a match to TRBD1. The CDR3 is 11 amino acids. CDR1 SGHAT and CDR2 FQNNGV come from the germline V gene. CDR3 protein: CASSFRDRILF. The CDR3 region has the DNA TGTGCCAGCAGCTTCCGGGACAGGATTCTCTTC.

The chain uses TRBV7-9 and TRBJ1-2; 8 positions match TRBD1. With 3 bases clipped from V and 6 bases from J, the junction kept 6 bases outside the gene matches. Per germline, CDR1 SEHNR and CDR2 FQNEAQ (reference sequence). The CDR3 is made up of 14 amino acids. The CDR3 DNA reads as TGTGCCAGCAGCTTCAGGGGGCTTCGGGATGGCTACACCTTC. Protein product: CASSFRGLRDGYTF. The full variable domain, in which reference TRBV7-9 and TRBJ1-2 provide the parts outside the CDR3, is DTGVSQNPRHKITKRGQNVTFRCDPISEHNRLYWYRQTLGQGPEFLTYFQNEAQLEKSRLLSDRFSAERPKGSFSTLEIQRTEQGDSAMYLCASSFRGLRDGYTFGSGTRLTVV.

Ten or more counts support this clonotype. This chain uses TRBV7-2 with TRBJ1-4; D gene ambiguous. This CDR3 has 16 amino acids. With 5 bases removed from V and 0 bases from J, the gap between germline ends came to 13 bases. The V gene's germline CDR1 is SGHTA and CDR2 FQGNSA. CDR3 sequence reads: CASSLAGGPTNEKLFF. The CDR3 coding sequence is TGTGCCAGCAGCCTCGCCGGCGGCCCAACTAATGAAAAACTGTTTTTT.

The J gene is TRBJ2-2, the V gene TRBV5-1, with 7 bases aligning to TRBD1. CDR3 length equals 15 residues. The V segment lost 4 bases and the J segment 8 bases; nucleotides outside the gene matches: 11. The germline CDR1 and CDR2 sequences are SGHRS and YFSETQ. The CDR3 sequence: CASSPYRGSNGELFF. CDR3 bases: TGCGCCAGCAGCCCATACAGGGGATCAAATGGGGAGCTGTTTTTT.

This clonotype has just a few counts. This chain connects TRBV11-2 to TRBJ2-3; D is ambiguous. The CDR3 extends over 13 amino acids. The germline V and J ends were trimmed by 5 bases and 7 bases, with 13 bases remaining between them. Germline V gives CDR1 SGHAT, CDR2 FQNNGV. CDR3 residues: CASSPFRKNTQYF. The CDR3 coding sequence is TGTGCCAGCAGCCCTTTTCGAAAAAATACGCAGTATTTT.

This clonotype was seen at least ten times. V usage is TRBV20-1 and J usage is TRBJ1-4; maybe TRBD1 (5 bases). With 3 bases removed from V and 8 bases from J, the gap between germline ends came to 13 bases. Germline assignment: CDR1 DFQATT and CDR2 SNEGSKA (reference sequence). CDR3 size: 13 residues. This CDR3 reads CSASGGLSEKLFF. CDR3 coding DNA: TGCAGTGCTAGTGGGGGGTTATCCGAAAAACTGTTTTTT.

The rearrangement joins TRBV19 to TRBJ2-1; D tentatively reads TRBD1 or TRBD2 (5 bases each). V was trimmed by 4 bases and J by 7 bases, leaving 17 bases between them. The germline CDR1 and CDR2 sequences are LNHDA and SQIVND (reference sequence). The CDR3 runs to 15 residues. The CDR3 coding sequence is TGTGCCAGTAGTAGAGGGGCCAGTTGGGGGAATGAGCAGTTCTTC. This translates into CASSRGASWGNEQFF.

In the case of this clonotype: This may arise from a read error, as a much more abundant clone is one base away. V usage is TRBV7-9 and J usage is TRBJ1-3; D possibly corresponds to TRBD1 (5 bases). Germline V gives CDR1 SEHNR, CDR2 FQNEAQ (reference sequence). The CDR3 totals 14 residues. The CDR3 DNA is TGTGTCAGCAGCTTAACAGGAGGAGGAAACACCATATATTTT. This gives the protein CVSSLTGGGNTIYF.

This clonotype has a count of ten or more. The chain is built from TRBV20-1 and TRBJ1-2, with 10 positions matching TRBD1. The CDR3 covers 14 residues. Germline V gives CDR1 DFQATT, CDR2 SNEGSKA (reference sequence). V was clipped by 0 bases and J by 2 bases; unmatched bases: 0. CDR3 residues: CSAREGQGNYGYTF. CDR3 DNA sequence: TGCAGTGCTAGAGAGGGACAGGGGAACTATGGCTACACCTTC.

The chain employs TRBV6-6 and TRBJ2-1; D may match TRBD1 or TRBD2 (5 bases each). With 7 bases removed from V and 4 bases from J, the gap between germline ends came to 17 bases. The CDR3 loop spans 15 amino acids. Germline CDR1 MNHNY, CDR2 SVGAGI (reference sequence). The CDR3 DNA is TGTGCCAGCACCAAAGAGGGGCCCTCTTACAATGAGCAGTTCTTC. Translated, it gives CASTKEGPSYNEQFF.

This chain uses TRBV6-4 with TRBJ1-5; tentative D call: TRBD1 (6 bases). Trimming took off 6 bases at V and 0 bases at J, with 12 bases between the two ends. The CDR3 length is 15 residues. Germline CDR1 reads MRHNA; CDR2 reads SNTAGT. CDR3: CASSAGTSSNQPQHF. As DNA, the CDR3 is TGTGCCAGCAGCGCCGGGACAAGTAGCAATCAGCCCCAGCATTTT.

This clonotype showed up just a few times. This chain joins TRBV5-5 and TRBJ1-4; 9 positions agree with TRBD1. Losses at the gene ends were 5 bases for V and 4 bases for J; bases not matched to a gene: 6. The CDR3 totals 15 residues. Germline CDR1 is SGHKS and CDR2 is YYEKEE (reference sequence). The CDR3 DNA is TGTGCCAGCAGTCGAAGACAGGGGGTTAATGAAAAACTGTTTTTT. Its protein is CASSRRQGVNEKLFF.

In its sample, this clonotype was seen many times. The chain combines TRBV19 with TRBJ2-5; D may be TRBD2 (6 bases). The germline V gene encodes CDR1 LNHDA and CDR2 SQIVND (reference sequence). Trimming removed 5 bases at V and 5 bases at J, with 21 bases between. The CDR3 is 16 amino acids. The CDR3 region is CASSFSPRSSGETQYF. The CDR3 nucleotides read TGTGCCAGTAGTTTTTCACCGAGGTCCAGCGGGGAGACCCAGTACTTC.

The chain carries TRBV28 and TRBJ2-7, with D perhaps given as TRBD1 or TRBD2 (5 bases each). CDR1 is MDHEN, CDR2 SYDVKM, per germline. With 5 bases removed from V and 5 bases from J, the gap between germline ends came to 22 bases. The CDR3 has 16 amino acids. The CDR3 protein is CASSTILGDRWDEQYF. CDR3 bases: TGTGCCAGCAGTACTATCCTCGGGGACCGCTGGGACGAGCAGTACTTC. The full variable domain, in which reference TRBV28 and TRBJ2-7 provide the parts outside the CDR3, is DVKVTQSSRYLVKRTGEKVFLECVQDMDHENMFWYRQDPGLGLRLIYFSYDVKMKEKGDIPEGYSVSREKKERFSLILESASTNQTSMYLCASSTILGDRWDEQYFGPGTRLTVT.

This clonotype was recorded at least ten times. The chain joins TRBV7-3 to TRBJ2-3; TRBD2 might be the D (6 bases). Per the germline V gene, CDR1 is SGHTA and CDR2 is FQGTGA. Trimming took 5 bases from V and 0 from J, leaving 15 bases between them. This CDR3 comprises 16 residues. CDR3 sequence reads: CASSPGGGMSTDTQYF. The CDR3 DNA sequence: TGTGCCAGCAGCCCCGGAGGCGGGATGAGCACAGATACGCAGTATTTT. The full variable domain, rest sourced from reference TRBV7-3 and TRBJ2-3, is GAGVSQTPSNKVTEKGKYVELRCDPISGHTALYWYRQSLGQGPEFLIYFQGTGAADDSGLPNDRFFAVRPEGSVSTLKIQRTERGDSAVYLCASSPGGGMSTDTQYFGPGTRLTVL.

In this sample, this clonotype turned up many times. The V and J genes are TRBV20-1 and TRBJ2-1, with D maybe TRBD1 (6 bases). Germline V lookup: CDR1 DFQATT, CDR2 SNEGSKA (reference sequence). The CDR3 runs to 15 residues. V shed 3 bases and J shed 6 bases, with 18 bases lying between them. The CDR3 loop is CSASGLRGTGNEQFF. The CDR3 coding sequence is TGCAGTGCTAGTGGCCTAAGGGGGACGGGCAATGAGCAGTTCTTC.

This clonotype has ten or more counts. The rearrangement links TRBV18 to TRBJ2-5; unclear D gene. The CDR3 has 15 residues. V was trimmed by 0 bases and J by 5 bases, leaving 13 bases between them. Germline CDR1 is KGHSH and CDR2 is LQKENI. The CDR3 loop is CASSPPKGRLETQYF. CDR3 coding DNA: TGTGCCAGCTCACCACCCAAAGGGCGGCTGGAGACCCAGTACTTC.